What follows are 5 T cell receptor beta chains derived from one specimen sequenced in a study of blood T cell repertoires in COVID-19. Here immunoSEQ multiplex PCR was the method, and the copy in TCRdb shows in-frame clones only, minus some. The sample consists of some 200,000 clones, just over 85% of them appearing once. Material: PBMCs or T cells enriched from blood (not recorded which). These receptors originate from a woman aged 40-49 years with acute COVID-19.

This rearrangement joins TRBV7-9 to TRBJ2-3; D is possibly TRBD1 (5 bases). The CDR3 extends over 15 amino acids. The ends were cut back, 0 bases at V and 6 bases at J, with 13 bases in the middle. From germline, CDR1 is SEHNR and CDR2 FQNEAQ (reference sequence). In nucleotides, the CDR3 is TGTGCCAGCAGCTTAGCGCAGGCAGGGCCCGATACGCAGTATTTT. The encoded protein is CASSLAQAGPDTQYF.

A few counts support this clone. The chain uses TRBV4-1 and TRBJ2-1; 7 nucleotides align to TRBD1. The CDR3 covers 16 residues. Germline V lookup: CDR1 MGHRA, CDR2 YSYEKL. Losses at the gene ends were 2 bases for V and 2 bases for J; bases not matched to a gene: 6. The chain's CDR3 is CASSQPTGPTYNEQFF. The CDR3 nucleotides read TGCGCCAGCAGCCAACCGACAGGGCCGACCTACAATGAGCAGTTCTTC.

The chain combines TRBV7-2 with TRBJ2-3; D perhaps matches TRBD1 (6 bases). Trimming took 3 bases from V and 6 from J, leaving 10 bases between them. The CDR3 is 13 amino acids. Germline lookup yields CDR1 SGHTA and CDR2 FQGNSA. CDR3 sequence reads: CASSFTGTDTQYF. The CDR3 DNA follows: TGTGCCAGCAGCTTTACAGGGACGGATACGCAGTATTTT.

The V and J genes are TRBV3-1 (or the pseudogene TRBV3-2) and TRBJ1-1, with TRBD1 matching 7 bases. Germline-derived CDR1 and CDR2 are LGHDT and YNNKEL (reference sequence). This CDR3 contains 19 residues. The V and J ends lost 1 base and 4 bases, in that order; junction bases with no gene match: 18. CDR3 bases: TGTGCCAGCAGCCAAGCCCGGACAGGCACCAACCCGACCCCCACTGAAGCTTTCTTT. Amino acids: CASSQARTGTNPTPTEAFF.

The V call is TRBV29-1, the J call TRBJ1-1, with 8 bases fitting TRBD1. The J segment lost 0 bases and the V segment lost 4 bases, leaving 10 bases of the junction unmatched. This CDR3 spans 16 amino acids. CDR1 SQVTM and CDR2 ANQGSEA come from the germline V gene. CDR3 sequence reads: CSVVRPGGRVNTEAFF. CDR3 nucleotide sequence: TGCAGCGTTGTCCGGCCAGGGGGCAGGGTGAACACTGAAGCTTTCTTT.